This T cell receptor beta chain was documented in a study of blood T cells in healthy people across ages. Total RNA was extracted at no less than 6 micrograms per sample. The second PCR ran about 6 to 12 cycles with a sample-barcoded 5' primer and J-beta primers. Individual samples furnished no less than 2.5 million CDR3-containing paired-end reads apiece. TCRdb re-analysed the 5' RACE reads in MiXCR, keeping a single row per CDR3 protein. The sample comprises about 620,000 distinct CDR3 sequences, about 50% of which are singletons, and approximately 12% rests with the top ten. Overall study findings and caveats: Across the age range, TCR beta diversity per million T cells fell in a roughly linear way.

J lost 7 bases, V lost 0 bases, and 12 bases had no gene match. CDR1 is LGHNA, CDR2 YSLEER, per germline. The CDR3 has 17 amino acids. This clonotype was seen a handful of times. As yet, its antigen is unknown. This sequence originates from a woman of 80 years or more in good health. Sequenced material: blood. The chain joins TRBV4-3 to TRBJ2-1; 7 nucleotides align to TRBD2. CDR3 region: CASSQDLGGGYRNEQFF. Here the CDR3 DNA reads TGCGCCAGCAGCCAAGATCTTGGGGGGGGTTATCGGAATGAGCAGTTCTTC.